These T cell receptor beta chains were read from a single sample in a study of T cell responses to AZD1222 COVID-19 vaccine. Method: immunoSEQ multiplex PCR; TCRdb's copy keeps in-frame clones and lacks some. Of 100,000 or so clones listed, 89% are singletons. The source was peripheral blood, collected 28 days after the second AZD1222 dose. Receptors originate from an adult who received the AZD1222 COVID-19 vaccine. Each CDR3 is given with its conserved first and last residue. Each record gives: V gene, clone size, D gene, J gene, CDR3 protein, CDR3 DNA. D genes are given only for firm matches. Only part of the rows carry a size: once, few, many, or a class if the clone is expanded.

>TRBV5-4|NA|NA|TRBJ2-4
CASSFGRQGGKNIQYF
TGTGCCAGCAGCTTCGGACGTCAGGGGGGCAAAAACATTCAGTACTTC
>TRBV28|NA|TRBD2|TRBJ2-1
CASREPGTSGKEFF
TGTGCCAGCAGAGAGCCCGGGACTAGCGGGAAGGAGTTCTTC
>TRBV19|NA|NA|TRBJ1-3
CASSMGSSGNTIYF
TGTGCCAGTAGTATGGGCAGCTCTGGAAACACCATATATTTT
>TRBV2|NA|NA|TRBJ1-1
CASSAGSAGAFF
TGTGCCAGCAGTGCAGGGTCGGCCGGGGCTTTCTTT
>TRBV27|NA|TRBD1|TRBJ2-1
CASSFRGRLYNEQFF
TGTGCCAGCAGTTTTAGGGGGCGGCTCTACAATGAGCAGTTCTTC
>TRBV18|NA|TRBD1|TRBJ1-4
CASSLGIQGATNEKLFF
TGTGCCAGCTCCCTGGGGATCCAGGGGGCGACTAATGAAAAACTGTTTTTT
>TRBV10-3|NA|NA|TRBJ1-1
CAISVEGSRTEAFF
TGTGCCATCAGTGTTGAGGGATCGAGGACTGAAGCTTTCTTT
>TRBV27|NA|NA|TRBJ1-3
CASSLLIPSAGDTIYF
TGTGCCAGCAGCCTACTCATCCCCTCAGCGGGGGACACCATATATTTT
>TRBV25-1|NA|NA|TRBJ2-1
CASSAVSSYNEQFF
TGTGCCAGCAGTGCGGTGAGCTCCTACAATGAGCAGTTCTTC
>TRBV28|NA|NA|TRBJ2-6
CASRTGANVLTF
TGTGCCAGCAGGACTGGGGCCAACGTCCTGACTTTC
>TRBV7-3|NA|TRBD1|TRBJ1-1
CASSPRGTVNTEAFF
TGTGCCAGCAGCCCCCGAGGGACAGTGAACACTGAAGCTTTCTTT
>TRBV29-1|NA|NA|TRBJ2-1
CTTIPGSSYNEQFF
TGCACCACGATTCCCGGCAGCTCCTACAATGAGCAGTTCTTC
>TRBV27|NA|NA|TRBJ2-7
CASRGLVNYEQYF
TGTGCCAGCAGAGGACTGGTAAACTACGAGCAGTACTTC
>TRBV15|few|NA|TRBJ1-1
CATSGRQNTEAFF
TGTGCCACCAGCGGGAGACAGAACACTGAAGCTTTCTTT
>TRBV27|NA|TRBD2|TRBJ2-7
CASSLGTSGDYEQYF
TGTGCCAGCAGTTTAGGCACTAGCGGAGACTACGAGCAGTACTTC
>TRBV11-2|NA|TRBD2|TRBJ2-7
CASSLVRGSREQYF
TGTGCCAGCAGCTTAGTTCGCGGGAGTCGCGAGCAGTACTTC
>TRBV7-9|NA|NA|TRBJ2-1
CASSSYSSNEQFF
TGTGCCAGCAGCTCGTACAGTAGCAATGAGCAGTTCTTC
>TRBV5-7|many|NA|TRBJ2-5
CASSLSRGEETQYF
TGTGCCAGCAGCTTATCCAGGGGTGAAGAGACCCAGTACTTC
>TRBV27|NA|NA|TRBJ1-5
CASSFLAGRNQPQHF
TGTGCCAGCAGTTTCCTGGCGGGTCGTAATCAGCCCCAGCATTTT
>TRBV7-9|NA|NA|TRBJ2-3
CASSALTDTQYF
TGTGCCAGCAGCGCATTGACAGATACGCAGTATTTT
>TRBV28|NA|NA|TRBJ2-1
CASSSLGQGRGSYNEQFF
TGTGCCAGCAGTTCCTTAGGGCAGGGGAGGGGATCCTACAATGAGCAGTTCTTC
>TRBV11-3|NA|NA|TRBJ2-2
CASRLGGNTGELFF
TGTGCCAGCAGGCTCGGAGGAAACACCGGGGAGCTGTTTTTT
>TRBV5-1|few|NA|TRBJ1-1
CASSLDGQPSRVAEAFF
TGCGCCAGCAGCTTGGATGGACAGCCCTCCCGAGTGGCTGAAGCTTTCTTT
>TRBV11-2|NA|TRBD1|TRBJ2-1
CASSQAQGRTFNEQFF
TGTGCCAGCAGCCAAGCACAGGGGCGGACCTTCAATGAGCAGTTCTTC
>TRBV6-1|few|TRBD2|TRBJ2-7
CASSERGSGNEQYF
TGTGCCAGCAGTGAAAGGGGTAGCGGGAACGAGCAGTACTTC
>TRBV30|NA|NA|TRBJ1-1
CAWTASGTLAFF
TGTGCCTGGACGGCCAGTGGAACATTAGCTTTCTTT
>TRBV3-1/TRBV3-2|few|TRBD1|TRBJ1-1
CASSQQNRGRTEAFF
TGTGCCAGCAGCCAACAGAACAGGGGAAGGACTGAAGCTTTCTTT
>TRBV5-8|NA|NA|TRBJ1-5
CASSPPVEGRSNQPQHF
TGTGCCAGCAGCCCTCCGGTGGAGGGTCGTAGCAATCAGCCCCAGCATTTT
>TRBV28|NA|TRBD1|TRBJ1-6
CASTRIGTGSSPLHF
TGTGCCAGCACCCGAATAGGGACAGGGAGTTCACCCCTCCACTTT
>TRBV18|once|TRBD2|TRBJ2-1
CASSPIGLAGGSEQFF
TGTGCCAGCTCACCAATCGGACTAGCGGGAGGGAGTGAGCAGTTCTTC
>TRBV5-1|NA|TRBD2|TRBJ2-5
CASSFSGREETQYF
TGCGCCAGCAGCTTTAGCGGGAGGGAAGAGACCCAGTACTTC
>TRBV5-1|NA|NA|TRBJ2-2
CASIDRPGFGATGELFF
TGCGCCAGCATCGACCGCCCAGGGTTCGGGGCGACCGGGGAGCTGTTTTTT
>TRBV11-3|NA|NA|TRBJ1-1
CASSLGHMNTEAFF
TGTGCCAGCAGCCTGGGACATATGAACACTGAAGCTTTCTTT
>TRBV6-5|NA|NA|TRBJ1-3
CASSLDRFSGNTIYF
TGTGCCAGCAGCTTGGACAGATTCTCTGGAAACACCATATATTTT
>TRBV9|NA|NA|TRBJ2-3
CASSGSWTDTQYF
TGTGCCAGCAGCGGATCCTGGACGGATACGCAGTATTTT
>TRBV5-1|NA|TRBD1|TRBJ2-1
CASSLGTASYNEQFF
TGCGCCAGCAGCCTCGGGACAGCCTCCTACAATGAGCAGTTCTTC
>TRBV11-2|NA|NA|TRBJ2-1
CASSLEVSSYNEQFF
TGTGCCAGCAGCTTAGAGGTTAGCTCCTACAATGAGCAGTTCTTC
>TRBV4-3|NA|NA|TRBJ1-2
CASSQDRGDGYTF
TGCGCCAGCAGCCAAGATAGAGGGGATGGCTACACCTTC
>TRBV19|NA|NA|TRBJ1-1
CASSSQATQNPEAFF
TGTGCCAGTAGTTCCCAGGCCACTCAGAACCCTGAAGCTTTCTTT
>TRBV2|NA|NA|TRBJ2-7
CASSERQVAYEQYF
TGTGCCAGCAGTGAACGACAGGTTGCCTACGAGCAGTACTTC